Shown below are 27 T cell receptor beta chains from a single sample sequenced in a study of cytomegalovirus exposure and HLA in healthy donors. Vbeta (60) and Jbeta (13) primers were used in the PCR. Sequencing was performed with immunoSEQ multiplex PCR; in TCRdb, only in-frame clones are kept and a portion is missing. Of roughly 150,000 clones listed, approximately 80% were seen once; the top ten hold roughly 2.1%. Source material: PBMCs. The receptors were gathered from a man aged 50-59 years in good health and CMV-seropositive.

This clone appeared a single time. The chain links TRBV5-1 to TRBJ1-1; 11 bases line up with TRBD1. The CDR3 is 17 residues long. CDR1 is SGHRS, CDR2 YFSETQ, per germline. V lost 0 bases, J lost 1 base, and 5 bases stayed unmatched. The CDR3 bases are TGCGCCAGCAGCTTGGTAGGGACAGGGGGACAGAACACTGAAGCTTTCTTT. It translates to CASSLVGTGGQNTEAFF.

V is TRBV18 and J is TRBJ2-5; 10 positions match TRBD2. The CDR3 sequence is 16 residues long. The V gene's germline CDR1 is KGHSH and CDR2 LQKENI. V gave up 4 bases and J gave up 5 bases; unmatched junction bases: 10. The CDR3, as DNA: TGTGCCAGCTCACAACTCAGCGGGGGGGCCGCCGAGACCCAGTACTTC. As protein: CASSQLSGGAAETQYF. The full variable domain, rest sourced from reference TRBV18 and TRBJ2-5, is NAGVMQNPRHLVRRRGQEARLRCSPMKGHSHVYWYRQLPEEGLKFMVYLQKENIIDESGMPKERFSAEFPKEGPSILRIQQVVRGDSAAYFCASSQLSGGAAETQYFGPGTRLLVL.

This clone was seen a few times. The chain has TRBV25-1 and TRBJ2-7; TRBD2 matches at 7 bases. V trimming: 3 bases; J trimming: 2 bases; junction bases outside the gene matches: 4. CDR1 is MGHDK, CDR2 SYGVNS, per germline. The CDR3 loop spans 14 amino acids. In DNA form, the CDR3 reads TGTGCCAGCAGTGAGGAGAGCGGGGCCTACGAGCAGTACTTC. It codes for CASSEESGAYEQYF.

This clone was detected a few times. V is TRBV4-1 and J is TRBJ1-1; D is undetermined. This CDR3 comprises 13 residues. With 0 bases removed from V and 3 bases from J, the gap between germline ends came to 5 bases. In germline, CDR1 is MGHRA, CDR2 YSYEKL. The CDR3 sequence is CASSQDRDTEAFF. CDR3 nucleotides: TGCGCCAGCAGCCAAGATCGGGACACTGAAGCTTTCTTT.

The chain combines TRBV27 with TRBJ1-5; D is unclear. V gave up 1 base and J gave up 10 bases, with 23 bases separating them. The germline V gene has CDR1 MNHEY and CDR2 SMNVEV (reference sequence). CDR3 length: 17 amino acids. As DNA, the CDR3 is TGTGCCAGCAGTTTATTGGATCCGGGCAGGAGGTTGACTCCCCAGCATTTT. Amino acid sequence: CASSLLDPGRRLTPQHF.

The rearrangement joins TRBV5-1 to TRBJ2-1, with 14 positions matching TRBD2. CDR3 length: 19 residues. CDR1 is SGHRS, CDR2 YFSETQ, per germline. Trimming at V came to 3 bases and at J to 1 base, leaving 9 bases not matched to a gene. The CDR3 protein is CASSSNGLAGGSSYNEQFF. The CDR3 nucleotides read TGCGCCAGCAGCTCGAATGGACTAGCGGGGGGTTCGTCCTACAATGAGCAGTTCTTC.

The genes are TRBV19 and TRBJ1-5; 8 bases line up with TRBD1. The trim removed 5 bases at V and 6 bases at J, leaving 3 bases unmatched. The CDR3 covers 13 residues. From germline, CDR1 is LNHDA and CDR2 SQIVND (reference sequence). The CDR3 here is CASSGQGFQPQHF. Here the CDR3 DNA reads TGTGCCAGTAGTGGACAGGGTTTTCAGCCCCAGCATTTT.

This CDR3 reads CASSQDLTVSNQPQHF. CDR3 in DNA: TGTGCCAGCAGCCAAGACTTGACAGTTAGCAATCAGCCCCAGCATTTT. The V gene is TRBV4-2, the J gene TRBJ1-5, with D tentatively TRBD1 (5 bases). V gave up 0 bases and J gave up 0 bases, with 9 bases separating them. CDR1 is LGHNA, CDR2 YNFKEQ, per germline. There are 16 residues in the CDR3.

This chain connects TRBV5-6 to TRBJ2-7; possible D gene TRBD1, 5 bases. V lost 1 base and J lost 0, with 5 bases in between. This CDR3 is built from 13 residues. CDR1 and CDR2 from the germline V gene are SGHDT and YYEEEE. CDR3 nucleotide sequence: TGTGCCAGCAGCTTGACAGGCTCCTACGAGCAGTACTTC. Its protein product is CASSLTGSYEQYF. Combining the CDR3 with reference TRBV5-6 and TRBJ2-7 gives the whole variable domain DAGVTQSPTHLIKTRGQQVTLRCSPKSGHDTVSWYQQALGQGPQFIFQYYEEEERQRGNFPDRFSGHQFPNYSSELNVNALLLGDSALYLCASSLTGSYEQYFGPGTRLTVT.

The rearrangement joins TRBV7-2 to TRBJ2-3, with 8 bases matching TRBD2. The J segment lost 1 base and the V segment lost 2 bases, leaving 5 bases of the junction unmatched. Looked up from germline, CDR1 is SGHTA and CDR2 is FQGNSA. The CDR3 has 16 amino acids. CDR3 in amino acids: CASSLMGRGGTDTQYF. CDR3 sequence (DNA): TGTGCCAGCAGCTTAATGGGGCGGGGGGGCACAGATACGCAGTATTTT.

The V gene is TRBV7-2, the J gene TRBJ1-5; 10 nucleotides align to TRBD1. This CDR3 is 17 amino acids long. Germline-derived CDR1 and CDR2 are SGHTA and FQGNSA. J gave up 5 bases and V 5 bases, and 12 bases lay outside the gene matches. As DNA, the CDR3 is TGTGCCAGCAGCCCGGGTGGGACAGGGGAAGGGCATCAGCCCCAGCATTTT. This sequence encodes CASSPGGTGEGHQPQHF.

This sequence joins TRBV19 and TRBJ1-6, with 8 bases that match TRBD1. Per germline, CDR1 LNHDA and CDR2 SQIVND (reference sequence). V shed 2 bases, J shed 9 bases, and the junction held 3 bases outside the gene matches. The CDR3 has 14 residues. The CDR3 here is CASSIQGASSPLHF. In DNA form, the CDR3 reads TGTGCCAGTAGTATACAGGGGGCAAGTTCACCCCTCCACTTT.

The gene calls are TRBV16 and TRBJ1-1; D gene uncertain. CDR1 is KGHSY and CDR2 is FQNENV in the germline V gene. This CDR3 has 13 residues. V lost 2 bases and J 1 base, leaving 5 bases between the germline ends. The DNA of the CDR3 is TGTGCCAGCAGCCAAAACAGGAACACTGAAGCTTTCTTT. Translating gives CASSQNRNTEAFF.

The chain joins TRBV6-5 to TRBJ1-6; 8 bases line up with TRBD1. With V trimmed by 4 bases and J by 6 bases, 5 bases remained unmatched. The CDR3 has 15 amino acids. Germline V gene data show CDR1 as MNHEY and CDR2 as SVGAGI. CDR3 sequence: CASSSGTGLNSPLHF. The CDR3 DNA follows: TGTGCCAGCAGTTCCGGGACAGGACTTAATTCACCCCTCCACTTT.

This chain links TRBV28 with TRBJ1-1; maybe TRBD1 (5 bases). The CDR3 has 14 residues. Per germline, CDR1 MDHEN and CDR2 SYDVKM. With 5 bases removed from V and 0 bases from J, the gap between germline ends came to 10 bases. The CDR3 DNA sequence: TGTGCCAGCAGTCCACAGGCCTTGAACACTGAAGCTTTCTTT. Amino acid sequence: CASSPQALNTEAFF.

This clone occurred once. The rearrangement links TRBV7-2 to TRBJ1-2, with D tentatively TRBD1 (6 bases). Per germline, CDR1 SGHTA and CDR2 FQGNSA. The CDR3 totals 14 residues. The V end lost 2 bases, the J end lost 4 bases, and 11 bases lay between the germline ends. Written as DNA, the CDR3 is TGTGCCAGCAGCTTACAGGGGTCGGCCTATGGCTACACCTTC. As protein: CASSLQGSAYGYTF.

The sample holds a few counts of this clone. CDR3 in DNA: TGTGCCAGCAGCGTAGTACCCCGGACTAGCGGGGGGGCTGTGGGCAATGAGCAGTTCTTC. Translation: CASSVVPRTSGGAVGNEQFF. The chain recombines TRBV9 with TRBJ2-1, with TRBD2 matching over 15 bases. Germline V lookup: CDR1 SGDLS, CDR2 YYNGEE. The V gene end was trimmed by 0 bases and the J gene end by 6 bases; junction bases not matched to a gene: 13. CDR3 length: 20 residues.

CDR3 nucleotide sequence: TGTGCCAGCAGTTTAGAGTACCGAGGTACTGAAGCTTTCTTT. It translates to CASSLEYRGTEAFF. The V call is TRBV28, the J call TRBJ1-1, with D uncertain. The CDR3 sequence is 14 residues long. Deletions cut 2 bases from V and 5 bases from J, with 12 bases between. Germline loops: CDR1 MDHEN, CDR2 SYDVKM.

The chain carries TRBV25-1 and TRBJ1-6; TRBD1 agrees at 7 bases. V dropped 7 bases and J dropped 9; count of bases not matched to a gene: 9. CDR1 and CDR2 (germline): MGHDK, SYGVNS. The CDR3 loop spans 14 amino acids. The CDR3 sequence is CASTSGQSFSPLHF. CDR3 in DNA: TGTGCCAGCACCTCGGGACAGAGTTTTTCACCCCTCCACTTT.

Only a few counts were recorded for this clone. The chain has TRBV5-1 and TRBJ1-2, with D possibly TRBD1 on 5 matching bases. The CDR3 sequence is 13 residues long. The germline V gene has CDR1 SGHRS and CDR2 YFSETQ. Trimming removed 2 bases at V and 4 bases at J, with 9 bases between. The CDR3 region is CASSLQESYGYTF. Written as DNA, the CDR3 is TGCGCCAGCAGCTTACAGGAGAGCTATGGCTACACCTTC.

J is TRBJ2-5 and V is TRBV5-1; TRBD1 agrees at 7 bases. CDR1 SGHRS and CDR2 YFSETQ come from the germline V gene. This CDR3 is built from 17 residues. V shed 5 bases and J 0 bases; nucleotides not matched to a gene: 13. The DNA for the CDR3 is TGCGCCAGCAGACGTTACCCGGACAGGCCCTACCAAGAGACCCAGTACTTC. This sequence encodes CASRRYPDRPYQETQYF.

This clone was counted once. CDR3 residues: CASSLVGQRVLTGELFF. DNA for the CDR3: TGTGCCAGCAGCTTAGTGGGACAGCGCGTACTGACCGGGGAGCTGTTTTTT. J is TRBJ2-2 and V is TRBV7-2; the match to TRBD1 covers 7 bases. V shed 1 base, J shed 5 bases, and the junction held 10 bases outside the gene matches. CDR1 is SGHTA, CDR2 FQGNSA, per germline. There are 17 residues in the CDR3. Drawing the rest from reference TRBV7-2 and TRBJ2-2, the complete variable domain is GAGVSQSPSNKVTEKGKDVELRCDPISGHTALYWYRQSLGQGLEFLIYFQGNSAPDKSGLPSDRFSAERTGGSVSTLTIQRTQQEDSAVYLCASSLVGQRVLTGELFFGEGSRLTVL.

The V call is TRBV19, the J call TRBJ1-2; TRBD1 aligns across 10 bases. Germline loops: CDR1 LNHDA, CDR2 SQIVND (reference sequence). Unmatched junction bases numbered 9, after V lost 3 bases and J lost 8 bases. There are 15 residues in the CDR3. CDR3 protein: CASSIGTGASGGYTF. The CDR3, as DNA: TGTGCCAGTAGTATTGGGACAGGGGCATCAGGCGGCTACACCTTC. Based on the CDR3 plus reference TRBV19 and TRBJ1-2, the full variable domain is DGGITQSPKYLFRKEGQNVTLSCEQNLNHDAMYWYRQDPGQGLRLIYYSQIVNDFQKGDIAEGYSVSREKKESFPLTVTSAQKNPTAFYLCASSIGTGASGGYTFGSGTRLTVV.

The chain links TRBV11-1 to TRBJ2-1; no reliable D call. The length of the CDR3 is 13 residues. CDR1 and CDR2 (germline): SGHAT, FQDESV (reference sequence). Trimming left V 2 bases short and J 11 bases short, with 13 bases between. The CDR3 is CASSLQEATQQFF. For the CDR3, the DNA is TGTGCCAGCAGCTTACAAGAGGCGACTCAGCAGTTCTTC.

This sequence joins TRBV7-2 and TRBJ2-4, with TRBD1 as a possible D gene (5 bases). Germline CDR1 is SGHTA and CDR2 is FQGNSA. The CDR3 is 15 residues long. V was trimmed by 1 base and J by 9 bases, leaving 16 bases between them. This CDR3 is CASSLEDTYQAIQYF. The CDR3 nucleotides are TGTGCCAGCAGCTTAGAGGACACTTATCAGGCCATTCAGTACTTC.

This chain uses TRBV29-1 with TRBJ2-1; TRBD2 aligns across 12 bases. Germline loops: CDR1 SQVTM, CDR2 ANQGSEA. Trimming at V came to 6 bases and at J to 3 bases, leaving 3 bases not matched to a gene. The CDR3 sequence is 14 residues long. CDR3 DNA sequence: TGCAGCGTCCCGGGACTAGCGGGCTACAATGAGCAGTTCTTC. It encodes CSVPGLAGYNEQFF.

V is TRBV28 and J is TRBJ2-5; 14 nucleotides align to TRBD2. This CDR3 spans 17 amino acids. Trimming took 5 bases from V and 1 from J; bases not matched to a gene: 6. Germline V gene lookup returns CDR1 MDHEN and CDR2 SYDVKM. The DNA for the CDR3 is TGTGCCAGCAGTCCGGGACTAGCGGGGGCGTTCCAAGAGACCCAGTACTTC. As protein: CASSPGLAGAFQETQYF.